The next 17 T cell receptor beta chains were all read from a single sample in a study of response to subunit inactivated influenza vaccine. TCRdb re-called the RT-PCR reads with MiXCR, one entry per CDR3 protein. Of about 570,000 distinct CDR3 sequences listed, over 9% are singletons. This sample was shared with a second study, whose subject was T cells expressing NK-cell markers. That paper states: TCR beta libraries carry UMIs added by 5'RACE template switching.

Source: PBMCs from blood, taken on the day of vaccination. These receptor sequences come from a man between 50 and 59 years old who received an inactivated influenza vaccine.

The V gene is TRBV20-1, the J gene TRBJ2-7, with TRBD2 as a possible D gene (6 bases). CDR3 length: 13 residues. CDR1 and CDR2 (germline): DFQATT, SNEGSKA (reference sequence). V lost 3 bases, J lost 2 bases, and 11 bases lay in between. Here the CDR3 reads CSASTGEAYEQYF. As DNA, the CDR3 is TGCAGTGCTAGCACGGGAGAAGCCTACGAGCAGTACTTC.

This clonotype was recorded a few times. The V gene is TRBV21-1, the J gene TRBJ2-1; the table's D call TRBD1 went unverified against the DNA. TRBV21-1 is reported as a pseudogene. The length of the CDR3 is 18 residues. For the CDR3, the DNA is TGTGCCAGCAGCCTGGGGGCGGGGGTCCGGAGCTCCTACAATGAGCAGTTCTTC. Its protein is CASSLGAGVRSSYNEQFF.

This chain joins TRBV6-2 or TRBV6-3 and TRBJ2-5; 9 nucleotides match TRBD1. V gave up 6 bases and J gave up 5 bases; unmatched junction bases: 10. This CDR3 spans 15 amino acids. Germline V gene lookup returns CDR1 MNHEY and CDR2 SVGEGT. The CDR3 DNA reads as TGTGCCAGCAGCACGAGGACAGGGGTCATTGAGACCCAGTACTTC. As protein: CASSTRTGVIETQYF.

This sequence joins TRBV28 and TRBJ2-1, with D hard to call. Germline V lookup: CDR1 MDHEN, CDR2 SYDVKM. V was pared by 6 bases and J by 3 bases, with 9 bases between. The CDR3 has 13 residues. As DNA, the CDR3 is TGTGCCAGCAGACCAACCAGCTACAATGAGCAGTTCTTC. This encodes CASRPTSYNEQFF.

The CDR3 is CSVEDLQRGAYNEQFF. The DNA of the CDR3 is TGCAGCGTTGAAGACCTACAGCGGGGGGCCTACAATGAGCAGTTCTTC. The V and J genes are TRBV29-1 and TRBJ2-1; 9 bases match TRBD2. CDR3 length: 16 residues. The germline V gene encodes CDR1 SQVTM and CDR2 ANQGSEA. The V segment lost 0 bases and the J segment 2 bases; nucleotides outside the gene matches: 5.

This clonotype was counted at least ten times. The CDR3 here is CASSLVGATNEKLFF. As DNA, the CDR3 is TGCGCCAGCAGCTTGGTAGGAGCAACTAATGAAAAACTGTTTTTT. The chain employs TRBV5-1 and TRBJ1-4; D is undetermined. CDR1 SGHRS and CDR2 YFSETQ come from the germline V gene. The CDR3 is 15 residues long. V lost 0 bases and J 0 bases, leaving 6 bases between the germline ends. Full variable domain (outside the CDR3, taken from reference TRBV5-1 and TRBJ1-4): KAGVTQTPRYLIKTRGQQVTLSCSPISGHRSVSWYQQTPGQGLQFLFEYFSETQRNKGNFPGRFSGRQFSNSRSEMNVSTLELGDSALYLCASSLVGATNEKLFFGSGTQLSVL.

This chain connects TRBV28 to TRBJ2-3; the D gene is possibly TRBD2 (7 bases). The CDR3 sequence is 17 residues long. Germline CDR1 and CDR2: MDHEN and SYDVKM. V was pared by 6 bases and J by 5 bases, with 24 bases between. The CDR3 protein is CASRLKERGRVRDTQYF. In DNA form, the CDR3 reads TGTGCCAGCAGGCTGAAGGAGAGGGGGAGGGTAAGAGATACGCAGTATTTT.

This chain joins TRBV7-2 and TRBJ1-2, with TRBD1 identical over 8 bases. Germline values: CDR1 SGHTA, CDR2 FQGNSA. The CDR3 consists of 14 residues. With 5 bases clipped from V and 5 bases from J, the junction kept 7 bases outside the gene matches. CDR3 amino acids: CASSQTDRDYGYTF. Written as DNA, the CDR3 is TGTGCCAGCAGCCAAACGGACAGGGATTATGGCTACACCTTC.

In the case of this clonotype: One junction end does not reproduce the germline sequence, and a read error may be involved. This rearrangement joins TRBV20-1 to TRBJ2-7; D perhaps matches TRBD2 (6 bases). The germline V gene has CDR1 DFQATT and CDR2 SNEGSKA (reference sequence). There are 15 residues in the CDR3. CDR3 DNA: TGCAGTGCCAGAGCCTCGGGGCGGGACTCCTACGAGCAGTACTTC. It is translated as CSARASGRDSYEQYF.

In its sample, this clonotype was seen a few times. This CDR3 is CSASRTSHETQYF. CDR3 nucleotides: TGCAGTGCTAGCCGGACTAGTCACGAGACCCAGTACTTC. V usage is TRBV20-1 and J usage is TRBJ2-5; 7 bases line up with TRBD2. Germline CDR1 is DFQATT and CDR2 is SNEGSKA (reference sequence). The V and J ends lost 3 bases and 5 bases, in that order; junction bases with no gene match: 6. The CDR3 extends over 13 amino acids.

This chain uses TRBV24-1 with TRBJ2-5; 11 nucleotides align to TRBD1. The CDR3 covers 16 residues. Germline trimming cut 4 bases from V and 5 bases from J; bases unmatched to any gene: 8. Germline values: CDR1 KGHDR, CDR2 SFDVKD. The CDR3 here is CATSDPGQGEGETQYF. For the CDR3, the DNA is TGTGCCACCAGTGACCCGGGACAGGGGGAGGGGGAGACCCAGTACTTC.

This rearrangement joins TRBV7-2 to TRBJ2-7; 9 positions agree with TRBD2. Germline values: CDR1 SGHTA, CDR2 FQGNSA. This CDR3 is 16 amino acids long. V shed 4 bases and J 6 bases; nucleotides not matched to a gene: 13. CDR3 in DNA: TGTGCCAGCAGCTCAACCCGGGGTAGCGGGAGATTCGAGCAGTACTTC. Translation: CASSSTRGSGRFEQYF.

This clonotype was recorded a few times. DNA of the CDR3: TGTGCCAGCAGTGAGGGACTAGCGTATTGGACCTACAATGAGCAGTTCTTC. This encodes CASSEGLAYWTYNEQFF. The J gene is TRBJ2-1, the V gene TRBV6-1, with TRBD2 matching 10 bases. V shed 3 bases, J shed 2 bases, and the junction held 7 bases outside the gene matches. The CDR3 is 17 amino acids. Germline lookup yields CDR1 MNHNS and CDR2 SASEGT.

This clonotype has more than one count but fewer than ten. As DNA, the CDR3 is TGTGCCAGCAGCGCATCCGGGACAGGGCTCCTCGATGAGCAGTTCTTC. It codes for CASSASGTGLLDEQFF. This sequence joins TRBV7-8 and TRBJ2-1, with 9 bases that match TRBD1. The CDR3 runs to 16 residues. V lost 5 bases to trimming and J lost 8 bases; unmatched junction nucleotides: 13. Germline assignment: CDR1 SGHVS and CDR2 FQNEAQ.

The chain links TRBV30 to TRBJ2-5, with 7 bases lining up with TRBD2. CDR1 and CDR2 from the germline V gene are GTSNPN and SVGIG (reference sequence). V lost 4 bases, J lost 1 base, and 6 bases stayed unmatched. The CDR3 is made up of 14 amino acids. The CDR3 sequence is CAWIKAGFQETQYF. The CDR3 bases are TGTGCCTGGATTAAAGCGGGGTTCCAAGAGACCCAGTACTTC.

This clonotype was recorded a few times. As DNA, the CDR3 is TGTGCCATCAGTCGCAGCAGGGAGACAGATACGCAGTATTTT. Its translation: CAISRSRETDTQYF. The rearrangement links TRBV10-3 to TRBJ2-3; D is perhaps TRBD1 or TRBD2 (5 bases each). V was cut by 5 bases and J by 3 bases, with 12 bases left in between. CDR1 and CDR2 from the germline V gene are ENHRY and SYGVKD. The CDR3 is 14 residues long.

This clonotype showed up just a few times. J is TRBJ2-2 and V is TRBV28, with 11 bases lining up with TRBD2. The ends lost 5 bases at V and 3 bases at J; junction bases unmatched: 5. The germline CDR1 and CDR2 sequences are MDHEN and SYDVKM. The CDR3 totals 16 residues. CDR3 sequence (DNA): TGTGCCAGCAGTCTTATAGCGGGGGGGGACACCGGGGAGCTGTTTTTT. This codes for CASSLIAGGDTGELFF.